Reported below is one T cell receptor beta chain. The target antigen is unknown. Time point defined: sample taken at primary tumor resection. Unsorted whole RNA samples from tumor, nontumor lung or frozen PBMC were sequenced. The donors were approximately 65 patients with non-small cell lung cancer that was early-stage and untreated. The J segment lost 4 bases and the V segment lost 3 bases, leaving 7 bases of the junction unmatched. The CDR3 covers 16 residues. In germline, CDR1 is MGHDK, CDR2 SYGVNS. The data derive from a study of spatial heterogeneity in lung cancer. The study's findings and limits: Blood showed ubiquitous tumor TCRs more often at resection than at routine follow-up.

Unique molecular identifiers tagged every individual TCR cDNA molecule. TCRdb itself ran the 5' RACE reads through MiXCR, one entry per CDR3 protein. The sample gives more than 75,000 distinct CDR3 sequences, around 12% of which show up once; 4.6% is in the top ten. V gene TRBV25-1 combines with J gene TRBJ2-3; 10 nucleotides align to TRBD2. This specimen was PBMCs, taken at surgery. This receptor was identified in a male donor with early-stage non-small cell lung cancer. The chain's CDR3 is CASSDQGAGGADTQYF. The CDR3, as DNA: TGTGCCAGCAGTGATCAGGGAGCGGGAGGGGCAGATACGCAGTATTTT. Filled out from reference TRBV25-1 and TRBJ2-3, the complete variable domain reads EADIYQTPRYLVIGTGKKITLECSQTMGHDKMYWYQQDPGMELHLIHYSYGVNSTEKGDLSSESTVSRIRTEHFPLTLESARPSHTSQYLCASSDQGAGGADTQYFGPGTRLTVL.